Listed below are T cell receptor beta chains from one sample, sequenced in a study of Graves' ophthalmopathy and Graves' hyperthyroidism. TCRdb fed the multiplex PCR reads into MiXCR, producing one record per CDR3 protein. Found here are about 600,000 distinct CDR3 sequences, just under 40% of them singletons; the top ten hold roughly 4.5%. Sequenced material: peripheral blood or thyroid tissue (not recorded which). The receptors shown here come from an adult man with Graves' hyperthyroidism. CDR3s include the opening cysteine and the closing phenylalanine or tryptophan. A D gene is named only where the DNA matches it firmly. A clone size is listed for some rows: how often the clone was seen (once, few, many), or a class if it is expanded.

cdr3_aa cdr3_nt j_call clone_size v_call d_call
CASSQPQGAAVGYTF TGTGCCAGCAGCCAACCGCAGGGGGCTGCGGTTGGCTACACCTTC TRBJ1-2 - TRBV14 TRBD1
CAIGTSLYEQYF TGTGCCATCGGGACATCCCTATACGAGCAGTACTTC TRBJ2-7 - TRBV10-3 -
CSVVVPWGIPNEQFF TGCAGCGTTGTAGTCCCCTGGGGTATCCCCAATGAGCAGTTCTTC TRBJ2-1 - TRBV29-1 -
CASSEQGRAGYTF TGTGCCAGCAGCGAACAAGGACGTGCTGGCTACACCTTC TRBJ1-2 many TRBV7-2 -
CSVARTGTEGYTF TGCAGCGTAGCTCGAACAGGGACTGAGGGCTACACCTTC TRBJ1-2 - TRBV29-1 -
CSVEDTGSSGIQYF TGCAGCGTTGAAGACACAGGTAGTTCTGGCATTCAGTACTTC TRBJ2-4 - TRBV29-1 -
CASSRQGERVEQYF TGTGCCAGTAGCCGACAGGGGGAGAGAGTGGAGCAGTACTTC TRBJ2-7 - TRBV19 TRBD1
CASRRGGGRGNTF TGTGCCAGCAGACGAGGGGGGGGGCGAGGAAACACCTTC TRBJ1-2 - TRBV7-2 -
CSAGPGGSTDTQYF TGCAGTGCTGGACCGGGGGGAAGCACAGATACGCAGTATTTT TRBJ2-3 - TRBV20-1 TRBD2
CASSPGTEPFSNQPQHF TGTGCCAGCAGCCCAGGGACGGAGCCTTTTAGCAATCAGCCCCAGCATTTT TRBJ1-5 many TRBV7-9 -
CASSLGRRGSAREQYF TGTGCCAGCAGCCTGGGCCGGCGAGGGAGCGCGAGGGAGCAGTACTTC TRBJ2-7 - TRBV7-6 -
CASSLMGRGKLFF TGTGCCAGCAGCTTAATGGGTCGCGGGAAACTGTTTTTT TRBJ1-4 many TRBV7-9 -
CASSTTVLSPLHF TGTGCCAGCAGCACCACTGTTCTTTCACCCCTCCACTTT TRBJ1-6 many TRBV9 -
CASSDNRGLGGYTF TGTGCCAGCAGTGACAACAGGGGTTTAGGTGGCTACACCTTC TRBJ1-2 many TRBV2 TRBD1
CASSLGSSWGDTGTGNTEAFF TGTGCCAGCAGCTTAGGAAGCTCCTGGGGGGACACCGGGACAGGGAACACTGAAGCTTTCTTT TRBJ1-1 - TRBV11-2 TRBD1
CSANPGTGGHEQYF TGCAGCGCAAACCCCGGGACAGGGGGCCACGAGCAGTACTTC TRBJ2-7 many TRBV29-1 TRBD1
CASNVEHGNTIYF TGTGCCAGCAATGTAGAACACGGAAACACCATATATTTT TRBJ1-3 many TRBV2 -
CASSLQHSTVEGLFF TGTGCCAGCAGCTTACAGCATTCTACCGTTGAGGGACTGTTTTTT TRBJ1-4 many TRBV5-5 -
CASFRDSPYEQYF TGTGCCAGCTTCCGGGACAGCCCCTACGAGCAGTACTTC TRBJ2-7 - TRBV25-1 TRBD1
CASSLGVWENEKLFF TGTGCCAGCAGCTTAGGGGTTTGGGAAAATGAAAAACTGTTTTTT TRBJ1-4 few TRBV7-2 -
CAISRPATDTQYF TGTGCCATCAGCCGACCAGCCACAGATACGCAGTATTTT TRBJ2-3 few TRBV10-3 -
CASSLGQEEYGNTIYF TGTGCCAGCAGCCTAGGTCAGGAAGAATACGGAAACACCATATATTTT TRBJ1-3 many TRBV14 -
CASSSPSGQGYEQYF TGTGCCAGCAGCTCACCCTCGGGACAGGGCTACGAGCAGTACTTC TRBJ2-7 - TRBV11-2 TRBD1
CASSLQGNGYEQYF TGTGCCAGCAGTTTACAGGGGAATGGGTACGAGCAGTACTTC TRBJ2-7 many TRBV6-5 TRBD1
CASSPRASLETQYF TGTGCCAGCAGCCCCCGGGCCTCGCTGGAGACCCAGTACTTC TRBJ2-5 many TRBV9 -
CASSTGTSGRDNEQFF TGTGCCAGTAGTACCGGGACTAGCGGGAGGGACAATGAGCAGTTCTTC TRBJ2-1 once TRBV19 TRBD2
CASTEGDVNQPQHF TGTGCCAGTACCGAGGGAGACGTCAATCAGCCCCAGCATTTT TRBJ1-5 many TRBV19 -
CSASTSGGGLDTQYF TGCAGTGCCTCGACTAGCGGGGGGGGGCTAGATACGCAGTATTTT TRBJ2-3 - TRBV20-1 TRBD2
CAISDAGASGSQETQYF TGTGCCATCAGTGACGCTGGGGCTAGCGGGAGCCAAGAGACCCAGTACTTC TRBJ2-5 many TRBV10-3 TRBD2
CASSENGYSGANVLTF TGTGCCAGCAGTGAAAACGGCTACTCTGGGGCCAACGTCCTGACTTTC TRBJ2-6 - TRBV2 -
CSVMGRGAPGELFF TGCAGCGTCATGGGACGGGGGGCGCCCGGGGAGCTGTTTTTT TRBJ2-2 once TRBV29-1 -
CASSDRRGPGNTIYF TGTGCCAGCAGTGACAGGAGGGGCCCTGGAAACACCATATATTTT TRBJ1-3 few TRBV2 -
CASSLRQGEKLFF TGTGCCAGCAGCCTACGCCAAGGTGAAAAACTGTTTTTT TRBJ1-4 many TRBV14 -
CASSTETGNQPQHF TGTGCCAGCAGCACAGAGACGGGCAATCAGCCCCAGCATTTT TRBJ1-5 few TRBV12-3/TRBV12-4 -
CSARGSRYRESSPLHF TGCAGTGCTAGGGGTTCTCGATACAGGGAGAGTTCACCCCTCCACTTT TRBJ1-6 many TRBV20-1 -
CASSQIRDRDFTEAFF TGTGCCAGCAGCCAAATTAGGGACAGGGATTTCACTGAAGCTTTCTTT TRBJ1-1 few TRBV3-1 TRBD1
CASSWKGGNIGHTF TGTGCCAGCAGTTGGAAGGGGGGAAATATTGGCCACACCTTC TRBJ1-2 - TRBV5-6 -